The rows below give T cell receptor beta chains drawn from one sample of a study of blood T cell repertoires in COVID-19. Sequencing used immunoSEQ multiplex PCR; TCRdb keeps in-frame clones, though not all of them. The sample lists 150,000 to 200,000 clones, about 88% occurring once. Specimen: peripheral blood. These receptors were obtained from a man under 40 with active or convalescent COVID-19. Each CDR3 is given with its conserved first and last residue. Each record gives: V gene, D gene, J gene, clone size, CDR3 length, CDR3 DNA, CDR3 protein. A D gene is named only where the DNA matches it firmly. Where a row states a size, it is once, few, many or the class of an expanded clone; other rows omit it.

V: TRBV28; D: -; J: TRBJ2-3; size: -; length: 15; DNA: TGTGCCAGCAGCCAAGGGGGAGGGGGGCGAGATACGCAGTATTTT; CDR3: CASSQGGGGRDTQYF
V: TRBV19; D: -; J: TRBJ2-1; size: -; length: 14; DNA: TGTGCCAGTAGTCCCCGGGGGGCCTCGGATGAGCAGTTCTTC; CDR3: CASSPRGASDEQFF
V: TRBV10-3; D: TRBD1; J: TRBJ1-5; size: once; length: 13; DNA: TGTGCCATCAGGGGACAGTACAATCAGCCCCAGCATTTT; CDR3: CAIRGQYNQPQHF
V: TRBV11-3; D: TRBD1; J: TRBJ1-1; size: -; length: 13; DNA: TGTGCCAGCAGTCCTCGACAGGGCTCCGAAGCTTTCTTT; CDR3: CASSPRQGSEAFF
V: TRBV28; D: -; J: TRBJ2-6; size: once; length: 16; DNA: TGTGCCAGCAGCCTCCCAACTTACTCTGGGGCCAACGTCCTGACTTTC; CDR3: CASSLPTYSGANVLTF
V: TRBV4-1; D: -; J: TRBJ2-1; size: -; length: 16; DNA: TGCGCCAGCAGGCGACGCGCAGGGGCCTCCTACAATGAGCAGTTCTTC; CDR3: CASRRRAGASYNEQFF
V: TRBV25-1; D: TRBD1; J: TRBJ1-6; size: -; length: 17; DNA: TGTGCCAGCAGTGATTTCCCGGGACAGGGTGGAAGATCACCCCTCCACTTT; CDR3: CASSDFPGQGGRSPLHF
V: TRBV10-3; D: -; J: TRBJ1-3; size: -; length: 15; DNA: TGTGCCATCAGTGAGGGGCAGGTCTCTGGAAACACCATATATTTT; CDR3: CAISEGQVSGNTIYF
V: TRBV11-3; D: TRBD2; J: TRBJ2-7; size: few; length: 15; DNA: TGTGCCAGCAGCCCGTGGACGGGGGGGATTAACGAGCAGTACTTC; CDR3: CASSPWTGGINEQYF
V: TRBV7-9; D: -; J: TRBJ1-4; size: once; length: 19; DNA: TGTGCCAGCAGCTTAGCGATGTTAGGACGGAGGAATGTCGATGAAAAACTGTTTTTT; CDR3: CASSLAMLGRRNVDEKLFF